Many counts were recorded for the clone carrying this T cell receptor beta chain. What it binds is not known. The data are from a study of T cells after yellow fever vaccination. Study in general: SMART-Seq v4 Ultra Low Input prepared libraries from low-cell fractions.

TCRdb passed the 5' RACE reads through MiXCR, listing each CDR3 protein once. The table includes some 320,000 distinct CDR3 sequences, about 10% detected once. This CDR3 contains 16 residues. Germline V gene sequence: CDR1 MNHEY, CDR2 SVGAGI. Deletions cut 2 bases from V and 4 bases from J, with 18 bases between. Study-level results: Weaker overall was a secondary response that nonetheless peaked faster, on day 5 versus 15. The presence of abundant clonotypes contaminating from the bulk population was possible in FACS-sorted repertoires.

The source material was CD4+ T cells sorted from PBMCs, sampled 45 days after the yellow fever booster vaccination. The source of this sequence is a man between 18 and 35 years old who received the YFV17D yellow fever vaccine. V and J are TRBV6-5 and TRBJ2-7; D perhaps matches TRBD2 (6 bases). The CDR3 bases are TGTGCCAGCAGTTACCGAGGTTTGGGGAGCGGGTACGAGCAGTACTTC. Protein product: CASSYRGLGSGYEQYF.